One sample yielded the 21 T cell receptor beta chains listed below, sequenced in a study of CD8+CD57+ T cells in acquired aplastic anemia. Selection for sequencing was limited to patients who had shown CD8+CD57+ cell expansion by flow cytometry. Genomic DNA constituted the template upon which TCR beta VDJ and CDR3 profiling was performed. One entry per CDR3 protein, called by TCRdb with MiXCR from the reads. The data contain under 200,000 distinct CDR3 sequences, around 52% of them singletons. Sequenced input: sorted CD4+, CD8+, or CD8+CD57+ T cells (not recorded which) from PBMCs. These receptors were obtained from a human donor with aplastic anemia.

This clonotype appeared once. This chain uses TRBV15 with TRBJ1-1; D is perhaps TRBD1 (5 bases). CDR1 is LNHNV, CDR2 YYDKDF, per germline (reference sequence). Trimming removed 1 base from V and 1 base from J, with 7 bases in between. This CDR3 has 14 amino acids. The CDR3 DNA follows: TGTGCCACCAGCAGAGGAGGGGAGAACACTGAAGCTTTCTTT. This encodes CATSRGGENTEAFF. Full variable domain (rest looked up from reference TRBV15 and TRBJ1-1): DAMVIQNPRYQVTQFGKPVTLSCSQTLNHNVMYWYQQKSSQAPKLLFHYYDKDFNNEADTPDNFQSRRPNTSFCFLDIRSPGLGDTAMYLCATSRGGENTEAFFGQGTRLTVV.

The rearrangement links TRBV24-1 to TRBJ2-5; 7 bases are a match to TRBD1. In germline, CDR1 is KGHDR, CDR2 SFDVKD. Trimming at V came to 7 bases and at J to 5 bases, leaving 9 bases not matched to a gene. The CDR3 is 14 amino acids. The CDR3, as DNA: TGTGCCACCAGAACAAGACAGGGCCGGGAGACCCAGTACTTC. Translated, it gives CATRTRQGRETQYF.

This rearrangement joins TRBV7-9 to TRBJ2-7; perhaps TRBD2 as D (6 bases). The CDR3 consists of 14 residues. The V gene lost 4 bases and the J gene lost 1 base, with 11 bases spanning the gap. CDR1 is SEHNR and CDR2 is FQNEAQ in the germline V gene (reference sequence). Here the CDR3 DNA reads TGTGCCAGCAGCTCAATGGGGGGATCCTACGAGCAGTACTTC. Encoded protein: CASSSMGGSYEQYF. Complete variable domain (other parts from reference TRBV7-9 and TRBJ2-7): DTGVSQNPRHKITKRGQNVTFRCDPISEHNRLYWYRQTLGQGPEFLTYFQNEAQLEKSRLLSDRFSAERPKGSFSTLEIQRTEQGDSAMYLCASSSMGGSYEQYFGPGTRLTVT.

The V call is TRBV29-1, the J call TRBJ2-3; D is perhaps TRBD1 (6 bases). The V and J ends lost 8 bases and 2 bases respectively, with 11 bases between them. Per the germline V gene, CDR1 is SQVTM and CDR2 is ANQGSEA. The CDR3 is made up of 12 amino acids. CDR3 in DNA: TGCAGCACTGGACAGTTCACAGATACGCAGTATTTT. This translates into CSTGQFTDTQYF.

The gene calls are TRBV5-4 and TRBJ2-7; 8 nucleotides agree with TRBD2. J was trimmed by 5 bases and V by 0 bases; bases with no gene match: 7. CDR1 is SGHNT and CDR2 is YYREEE in the germline V gene (reference sequence). The CDR3 totals 15 residues. CDR3 loop: CASSLAGGPINEQYF. The CDR3 nucleotides read TGTGCCAGCAGCTTGGCGGGAGGGCCTATCAACGAGCAGTACTTC. The entire variable domain, with the rest obtained from reference TRBV5-4 and TRBJ2-7, is as follows: ETGVTQSPTHLIKTRGQQVTLRCSSQSGHNTVSWYQQALGQGPQFIFQYYREEENGRGNFPPRFSGLQFPNYSSELNVNALELDDSALYLCASSLAGGPINEQYFGPGTRLTVT.

This clonotype appeared a few times. The chain carries TRBV3-1 and TRBJ2-3; 12 bases align to TRBD2. The CDR3 contains 18 residues. Trimming took 0 bases from V and 1 from J; bases not matched to a gene: 5. Germline CDR1 LGHDT, CDR2 YNNKEL (reference sequence). CDR3 region: CASSQDALAGGRTDTQYF. CDR3 bases: TGTGCCAGCAGCCAAGATGCTCTAGCGGGAGGGCGCACAGATACGCAGTATTTT.

The V gene is TRBV20-1, the J gene TRBJ1-5; TRBD1 is a possible D gene (5 bases). Germline CDR1 reads DFQATT; CDR2 reads SNEGSKA (reference sequence). This CDR3 contains 16 residues. V lost 1 base and J lost 2, with 15 bases in between. The CDR3 bases are TGCAGTGCTAGAGTAGCCTCAGGGTTGGGCAATCAGCCCCAGCATTTT. Protein sequence: CSARVASGLGNQPQHF.

Only a few counts were recorded for this clonotype. This sequence joins TRBV25-1 and TRBJ2-1, with TRBD2 identical over 14 bases. V was pared by 2 bases and J by 6 bases, with 9 bases of the junction left unmatched. Germline values: CDR1 MGHDK, CDR2 SYGVNS. The CDR3 covers 18 residues. CDR3 sequence: CASSEPRLAGGPGNEQFF. The CDR3 DNA sequence: TGTGCCAGCAGTGAACCTCGACTAGCGGGAGGGCCGGGCAATGAGCAGTTCTTC.

The rearrangement links TRBV20-1 to TRBJ1-2, with D uncertain. This CDR3 has 12 residues. Germline CDR1 DFQATT, CDR2 SNEGSKA (reference sequence). V gave up 6 bases and J gave up 8 bases, with 16 bases separating them. As DNA, the CDR3 is TGCAGTGCCCCAGACGACGGGGAGGGCTACACCTTC. Translated: CSAPDDGEGYTF.

The chain combines TRBV19 with TRBJ1-2; D remains unclear. This CDR3 is 11 amino acids long. Trimming pared 10 bases from V and 4 bases from J, leaving 10 bases between. Germline assignment: CDR1 LNHDA and CDR2 SQIVND (reference sequence). The CDR3 region is CATDGVYGYTF. The CDR3 DNA reads TGTGCCACTGACGGAGTCTATGGCTACACCTTC.

This clonotype was recorded at least ten times. V and J are TRBV9 and TRBJ1-1; maybe TRBD1 (5 bases). The V gene lost 0 bases and the J gene lost 4 bases, with 7 bases spanning the gap. CDR1 is SGDLS and CDR2 is YYNGEE in the germline V gene. There are 13 residues in the CDR3. The CDR3 DNA reads TGTGCCAGCAGCGTAGCTGGGACCACTGAAGCTTTCTTT. Protein: CASSVAGTTEAFF.

To note about this clonotype: The CDR3 ends on some other residue instead of the conserved phenylalanine or tryptophan, so this is likely a read error. The chain links TRBV6-5 to TRBJ2-2, with TRBD1 matching over 10 bases. Germline V lookup: CDR1 MNHEY, CDR2 SVGAGI. The length of the CDR3 is 16 residues. V lost 4 bases and J lost 4; bases outside the gene matches: 6. Here the CDR3 DNA reads TGTGCCAGCAGTTCCGCCGGGACAGGGGTCACCGGGGAGCTGTTTCTT. Translation: CASSSAGTGVTGELFL.

The chain carries TRBV20-1 and TRBJ2-5; perhaps TRBD2 as D (5 bases). CDR1 and CDR2 from the germline V gene are DFQATT and SNEGSKA (reference sequence). Trimming cost V 3 bases and J 7 bases, with 9 bases left between them. The CDR3 length is 11 residues. In DNA, the CDR3 is TGCAGTGCTAGGGTAGGAGGGACCCAGTACTTC. This encodes CSARVGGTQYF.

The chain is built from TRBV12-3 or TRBV12-4 and TRBJ1-1; 7 bases align to TRBD1. The junction had 12 bases not matched to a gene; V was cut back by 1 base and J by 7 bases. This CDR3 is 16 amino acids long. In nucleotides, the CDR3 is TGTGCCAGCAGTTTAGGTGTAAGGGGAGGGGGCATTGAAGCTTTCTTT. It codes for CASSLGVRGGGIEAFF.

This clonotype was seen repeatedly, ten times or more. The chain combines TRBV29-1 with TRBJ2-7; 9 positions agree with TRBD1. This CDR3 contains 13 residues. Losses at the gene ends were 7 bases for V and 1 base for J; bases not matched to a gene: 5. Germline assignment: CDR1 SQVTM and CDR2 ANQGSEA. CDR3 in DNA: TGCAGCGCCTTGACAGGGGGATCCTACGAGCAGTACTTC. Protein sequence: CSALTGGSYEQYF.

This clonotype was detected many times. The rearrangement links TRBV15 to TRBJ2-2; tentative D call: TRBD1 (6 bases). Germline values: CDR1 LNHNV, CDR2 YYDKDF (reference sequence). Between the trimmed V and J ends, which lost 3 bases and 7 bases, there was a span of 12 bases. This CDR3 is built from 14 residues. The CDR3 loop is CATSRDSSVGELFF. The DNA for the CDR3 is TGTGCCACCAGCAGGGACAGCTCGGTCGGGGAGCTGTTTTTT.

This clonotype has ten or more counts. The rearrangement uses TRBV6-1 and TRBJ2-3; a possible D gene is TRBD1 (6 bases). CDR3 length equals 12 residues. Germline CDR1 reads MNHNS; CDR2 reads SASEGT. Deletions cut 9 bases from V and 4 bases from J, with 11 bases between. The CDR3: CASGDTSDTQYF. Here the CDR3 DNA reads TGTGCCAGTGGGGACACATCAGATACGCAGTATTTT.

A note on this clonotype: The missing conserved phenylalanine or tryptophan at the end of this CDR3 makes a read error likely. The V call is TRBV6-4, the J call TRBJ2-1, with D possibly being TRBD2 (6 bases). The CDR3 consists of 14 residues. Per germline, CDR1 MRHNA and CDR2 SNTAGT. In DNA form, the CDR3 reads TGCGCCAGCAGTGAAACTAGCCTTTACAATGAGCAGTTCTCC. Translation gives CASSETSLYNEQFS.

This clonotype was seen at least ten times. The CDR3, as DNA: TGTGCCAGCAGTAGACCTTCTAAAACCGGGGAGCTGTTTTTT. Translated: CASSRPSKTGELFF. The gene calls are TRBV9 and TRBJ2-2; the D is unclear. V was trimmed by 5 bases and J by 5 bases, leaving 13 bases between them. The germline V gene encodes CDR1 SGDLS and CDR2 YYNGEE. The length of the CDR3 is 14 residues. The full variable domain, in which reference TRBV9 and TRBJ2-2 provide the parts outside the CDR3, is DSGVTQTPKHLITATGQRVTLRCSPRSGDLSVYWYQQSLDQGLQFLIQYYNGEERAKGNILERFSAQQFPDLHSELNLSSLELGDSALYFCASSRPSKTGELFFGEGSRLTVL.

This chain joins TRBV6-2 or TRBV6-3 and TRBJ1-2; D not certain. CDR1 is MNHEY and CDR2 is SVGEGT in the germline V gene. The CDR3 consists of 15 residues. The germline V and J ends were trimmed by 6 bases and 4 bases, with 18 bases remaining between them. CDR3 sequence reads: CASSVPVLTLYGYTF. In DNA form, the CDR3 reads TGTGCCAGCAGCGTACCAGTCCTCACTCTCTATGGCTACACCTTC.

In this sample, this clonotype turned up many times. This sequence joins TRBV5-1 and TRBJ2-7; 8 bases align to TRBD2. This CDR3 has 18 amino acids. The germline V gene has CDR1 SGHRS and CDR2 YFSETQ. V trimming: 0 bases; J trimming: 1 base; junction bases outside the gene matches: 12. CDR3 coding DNA: TGCGCCAGCAGCTTGGGGGTGCCGGACGGGAGGGGGTCCTACGAGCAGTACTTC. Residues: CASSLGVPDGRGSYEQYF.